This T cell receptor (beta chain) stems from a study of CD8 T cells in Susac syndrome. Whole-study findings and limits: CD4+ T cell repertoires in Susac syndrome lacked clonal expansion.

Comment on this clonotype: Its antigen is not known.

The germline V gene encodes CDR1 SGDLS and CDR2 YYNGEE. The CDR3 runs 15 residues. The V segment lost 4 bases and the J segment 2 bases; nucleotides outside the gene matches: 5. Random hexamers served to reverse transcribe roughly 0.5 to 1 ug RNA. In TCRdb, the immunoSEQ multiplex PCR reads were re-called with MiXCR into one record per CDR3 protein. Found here are approximately 77,000 distinct CDR3 sequences, about 92% of them singletons; the top ten hold about 0.52%. The sample taken for sequencing was CD4+ T cells from PBMCs. This clonotype originated in a human donor with Susac syndrome. The chain joins TRBV9 to TRBJ2-5; 10 nucleotides match TRBD1. CDR3 nucleotide sequence: TGTGCCAGCAGCAGGGACAGGGGAGAACAAGAGACCCAGTACTTC. This codes for CASSRDRGEQETQYF.